This T cell receptor (beta chain) appears in the sequencing data of a study of metastatic and nonmetastatic thyroid tumors. Study-wide context: Patients with malignant and benign thyroid disease provided blood and tumor or nodule tissue, whose repertoires were compared. Study-level findings and limits: Across blood and tumor, TCR beta diversity in malignant thyroid tumors was reportedly significantly higher than in benign nodules.

The CDR3 spans 14 residues. After removal of 2 bases from V and 4 bases from J, the junction contained 3 bases not matched to a gene. Germline assignment: CDR1 SGHDT and CDR2 YYEEEE. This clone appeared many times. The antigen is unknown. Each patient came to thyroid surgery without any prior treatment (of any kind). In the original processing: Differences in CDR3 between clinicopathological groups were drawn on to build a classifier intended to discriminate distant-metastatic papillary thyroid cancer patients. TCRdb re-clonotyped the PCR reads through MiXCR. The V and J calls here are based on TCRdb, not the publication. Among roughly 22,000 clones listed, approximately 40% were seen once.

The rearrangement joins TRBV5-6 to TRBJ2-3; 8 nucleotides align to TRBD2. Sequencing input: blood. The sequence derives from a male donor with papillary thyroid cancer or a benign thyroid nodule (not recorded which). Some clones in this sample may be carry-over from other donors' samples. CDR3 sequence: CASSFSGGSDTQYF. The CDR3 nucleotides are TGTGCCAGCAGCTTTTCGGGAGGGTCAGATACGCAGTATTTT.